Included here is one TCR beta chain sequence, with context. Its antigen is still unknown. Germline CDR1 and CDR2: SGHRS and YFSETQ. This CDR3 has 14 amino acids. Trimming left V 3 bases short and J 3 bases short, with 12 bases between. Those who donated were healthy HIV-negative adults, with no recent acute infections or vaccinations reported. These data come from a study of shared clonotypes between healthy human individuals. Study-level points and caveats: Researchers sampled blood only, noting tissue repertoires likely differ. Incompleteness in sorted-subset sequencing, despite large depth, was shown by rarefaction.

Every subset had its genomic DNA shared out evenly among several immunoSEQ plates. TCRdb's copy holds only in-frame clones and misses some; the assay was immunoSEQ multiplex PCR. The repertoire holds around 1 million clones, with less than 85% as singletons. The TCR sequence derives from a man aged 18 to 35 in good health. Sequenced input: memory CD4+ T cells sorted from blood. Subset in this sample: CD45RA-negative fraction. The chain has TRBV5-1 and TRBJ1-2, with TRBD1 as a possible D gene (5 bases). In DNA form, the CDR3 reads TGCGCCAGCAGCTCCGGCCAAGGGGACTATGGCTACACCTTC. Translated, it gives CASSSGQGDYGYTF.